A single T cell receptor beta chain is shown here with its context. At one boundary the junction diverges from the germline segment, which might be a read error. This record belongs to a study of T-cell reconstitution after alpha-beta-depleted transplantation in children. Looked up from germline, CDR1 is SSHAT and CDR2 is FNYEAQ (reference sequence). This CDR3 has 14 amino acids. Unique molecular identifiers were used to barcode this TCRbeta library. TCRdb processed the PCR reads anew with MiXCR; each CDR3 protein has one entry. The sample has around 400,000 distinct CDR3 sequences, roughly 11% seen once; the top ten hold approximately 5%.

This specimen was PBMCs from the stem cell graft donor, taken from the stem cell graft. The receptor was derived from a human donor who donated a stem cell graft to a child with acute myeloid leukemia. The V call is TRBV7-7, the J call TRBJ2-1; 10 bases agree with TRBD1. The CDR3 sequence is CASSWDRGHSEQFF. In DNA form, the CDR3 reads TGTGCTAGCAGTTGGGACAGGGGCCATAGCGAGCAGTTCTTC. The complete variable domain, with remaining parts taken from reference TRBV7-7 and TRBJ2-1, reads GAGVSQSPRYKVTKRGQDVTLRCDPISSHATLYWYQQALGQGPEFLTYFNYEAQPDKSGLPSDRFSAERPEGSISTLTIQRTEQRDSAMYRCASSWDRGHSEQFFGPGTRLTVL.